The 8 T cell receptor beta chains in this list originate from one sample, sequenced in a study of T cell clones after liver transplantation (dated by TCRdb to the late 2010s). The library was prepared using the immunoSEQ multiplex PCR assay. The table was pulled from immuneACCESS by TCRdb, which kept in-frame rearrangements only. Such tables lose some clones; where checked, under half of the loss comes from unresolved V genes, and the rest has no known cause. Counted in this sample were under 12,000 clones; over 55% of them appeared once. The leading ten clones occupy about a quarter of the sample. The source material was CD4+ T cells from blood, sampled approximately 29 months after liver transplant. All receptors derive from a human patient who received a liver transplant. Following a transplant, some T lymphocytes may have been derived from the graft donor.

The chain recombines TRBV5-8 with TRBJ2-7; perhaps TRBD2 as D (5 bases). This CDR3 contains 13 residues. The ends were cut back, 0 bases at V and 7 bases at J, with 11 bases in the middle. Germline V gives CDR1 SGHTS, CDR2 YDEGEE. For the CDR3, the DNA is TGTGCCAGCAGCTTGGACCTCCGAGGGGAGCAGTACTTC. It encodes CASSLDLRGEQYF.

The genes are TRBV29-1 and TRBJ2-1; 15 bases are a match to TRBD2. The CDR3 spans 16 residues. CDR1 and CDR2 (germline): SQVTM, ANQGSEA. The trim removed 7 bases at V and 6 bases at J, leaving 10 bases unmatched. CDR3 residues: CSAPGLAGGRANEQFF. The CDR3 DNA reads TGCAGCGCCCCGGGACTAGCGGGAGGTCGCGCCAATGAGCAGTTCTTC.

This clone was seen a few times. V and J are TRBV5-1 and TRBJ1-1, with D perhaps matching TRBD1 (5 bases). The ends were cut back, 3 bases at V and 1 base at J, with 10 bases in the middle. The CDR3 is 14 amino acids. Per the germline V gene, CDR1 is SGHRS and CDR2 is YFSETQ. The CDR3: CASSSGTENTEAFF. In DNA, the CDR3 is TGCGCCAGCAGCTCTGGGACGGAGAACACTGAAGCTTTCTTT. The whole variable domain, filled in from reference TRBV5-1 and TRBJ1-1, reads KAGVTQTPRYLIKTRGQQVTLSCSPISGHRSVSWYQQTPGQGLQFLFEYFSETQRNKGNFPGRFSGRQFSNSRSEMNVSTLELGDSALYLCASSSGTENTEAFFGQGTRLTVV.

This clone was seen more than once but under ten times. The chain employs TRBV4-1 and TRBJ1-1, with TRBD1 matching 8 bases. The CDR3 has 16 amino acids. Germline CDR1 and CDR2: MGHRA and YSYEKL. Germline trimming cut 0 bases from V and 0 bases from J; bases unmatched to any gene: 3. The CDR3 here is CASSQDEGQVNTEAFF. The DNA of the CDR3 is TGCGCCAGCAGCCAAGACGAGGGACAGGTGAACACTGAAGCTTTCTTT.

A few counts support this clone. This rearrangement joins TRBV11-2 to TRBJ2-5, with D perhaps matching TRBD2 (6 bases). This CDR3 has 12 residues. V lost 5 bases to trimming and J lost 5 bases, with 9 bases between them. Per germline, CDR1 SGHAT and CDR2 FQNNGV. This chain's CDR3 is CASSPEGETQYF. In DNA, the CDR3 is TGTGCCAGCAGCCCGGAGGGGGAGACCCAGTACTTC.

The chain combines TRBV19 with TRBJ2-2; D could derive from TRBD1 or TRBD2 (5 bases each). Between the trimmed V and J ends, which lost 2 bases and 2 bases, there was a span of 9 bases. The germline CDR1 and CDR2 sequences are LNHDA and SQIVND (reference sequence). CDR3 size: 15 residues. The DNA of the CDR3 is TGTGCCAGTAGTATAACCGGGACCAACACCGGGGAGCTGTTTTTT. Translating gives CASSITGTNTGELFF.

This clone appeared a few times. The genes are TRBV5-4 and TRBJ2-3; D is unresolved. The CDR3 contains 15 residues. The V gene lost 4 bases and the J gene lost 0 bases, with 12 bases spanning the gap. The germline V gene encodes CDR1 SGHNT and CDR2 YYREEE (reference sequence). CDR3 loop: CASSDKPLSTDTQYF. The CDR3 bases are TGTGCCAGCAGCGACAAACCTTTAAGCACAGATACGCAGTATTTT.

V and J are TRBV7-2 and TRBJ2-1; 12 positions match TRBD2. With 1 base clipped from V and 8 bases from J, the junction kept 6 bases outside the gene matches. The CDR3 length is 16 residues. CDR1 and CDR2 (germline): SGHTA, FQGNSA. In DNA form, the CDR3 reads TGTGCCAGCAGCTTAGGCTGGCTAGCGGGAGGGGATGAGCAGTTCTTC. This codes for CASSLGWLAGGDEQFF.